This TCR beta chain originates from a study of blood T cell repertoires in COVID-19 (dated by TCRdb to the early 2020s). Turning to the overall study: Samples from collaborators originated in the United States, Italy and Spain and spanned both the acute and convalescent phases of COVID-19. A freely available public database, intended as a resource for researchers studying the immune response to SARS-CoV-2, is where the repertoires were released. Sample metadata almost always included a de-identified subject ID, COVID-19 status, age in years and sex. The prospective study material was composed of cDNA or gDNA derived from T cells, B-cell-depleted T cells, or PBMCs. Subjects who had been exposed to COVID-19, were actively infected with it, or had recovered from it provided the deeply sampled blood TCRbeta repertoires that made up the dataset. Where available, HLA class I and class II types were obtained from metadata supplied by the sample provider rather than from assay-based typing. The samples were drawn from two sources: the first 160 participants of the ongoing ImmuneRACE study, and over 1,000 subjects contributed by 6 global collaborators. Results the study describes overall, beyond this receptor: Clinical and demographic metadata were provided uncurated, with the amount varying by source and participant.

In Seattle, one collaborating source enrolled patients while the infection was active and tracked those patients longitudinally over the course of disease. Each collaborating institution followed its own protocols to collect whole blood in K2EDTA tubes. For TCRbeta analysis, collaborator samples were shipped as frozen whole blood, as isolated PBMCs, or as DNA extracted from either sample type. TCRbeta CDR3 regions were amplified from genomic DNA by means of the immunoSEQ Assay, a bias-controlled multiplex PCR. The study's own analysis went as follows. Nucleated cell counts per sample were estimated from amplification of reference gene primers within the assay. To quantify the absolute abundance of each unique TCRbeta CDR3 rearrangement, sequence reads were collapsed and filtered. For each sample, productive Simpson clonality was calculated by taking the square root of Simpson's diversity index across productive rearrangements. Held by TCRdb, this immuneACCESS table contains in-frame sequences only and omits some clones. Under half of the omission traces to an unresolved V gene where checked; the cause of the rest is unknown. The V and J calls and clone size were taken over from that table, and D and trimming were inferred from the DNA. The sample profile shows a few hundred thousand clones; nearly 85% of them were found once. 1.3% of the sample belongs to the ten largest clones.

In the germline V gene, CDR1 corresponds to SGHTA and CDR2 to FQGNSA. V sheds 4 bases and J sheds 4 bases, leaving 13 bases between their ends. The CDR3 goes from the cysteine to the phenylalanine over 15 residues. Kept here is only the CDR3 DNA, which spans 45 bases and is read in frame from base 1. This clone was recorded once. Its antigen specificity is not known. Per-nucleotide qualities are absent, and no much larger clonotype sits a single base away. Recombination joined TRBV7-2 with TRBJ2-2; a tentative D call is TRBD2 (5 bases match). The sample comprised peripheral blood. This sequence was found in a woman in her twenties or thirties with COVID-19, enrolled during active disease. At the DNA level, the sequence is TGTGCCAGCAGCTCCTCGAGAGGGCCCACCGGGGAGCTGTTTTTT. This is translated as CASSSSRGPTGELFF.